A selection of T cell receptor beta chains follows, all from one sample in a study of CD8 T cells in Susac syndrome. TCRdb reprocessed the immunoSEQ multiplex PCR reads with MiXCR, giving one entry per CDR3 protein. The data show about 240,000 distinct CDR3 sequences, 90% to 97% seen once. The sample taken for sequencing was CD4+ T cells from PBMCs. These receptors were obtained from a human donor with Susac syndrome. CDR3s include the opening cysteine and the closing phenylalanine or tryptophan. A D gene is named only where the DNA matches it firmly. Size is omitted from some rows. Given values are once, few, many or a class for expanded clones.

d_call j_call v_call clone_size cdr3_aa cdr3_nt
NA TRBJ2-1 TRBV5-4 NA CASSPGGGLEGFF TGTGCCAGCAGCCCCGGGGGTGGGTTGGAGGGGTTCTTC
TRBD2 TRBJ2-1 TRBV30 NA CAWSRQGLALQFF TGTGCCTGGAGTCGTCAAGGACTAGCCCTTCAGTTCTTC
TRBD1 TRBJ1-2 TRBV7-9 NA CASSPSGTGEGYTF TGTGCCAGCAGCCCCTCCGGGACAGGGGAAGGCTACACCTTC
NA TRBJ2-7 TRBV27 once CASSLSWTDNSYEQYF TGTGCCAGCAGTTTATCCTGGACGGACAACTCCTACGAGCAGTACTTC
NA TRBJ2-5 TRBV24-1 NA CATSDLGETQYF TGTGCCACCAGTGATTTGGGCGAGACCCAGTACTTC
NA TRBJ1-1 TRBV6-2/TRBV6-3 once CASRGTGPYTEAFF TGTGCCAGCAGGGGCACAGGACCCTACACTGAAGCTTTCTTT
NA TRBJ1-1 TRBV5-4 NA CASSLAGFNTEAFF TGTGCCAGCAGCTTGGCGGGGTTTAACACTGAAGCTTTCTTT
TRBD2 TRBJ2-5 TRBV14 NA CASSQDLRTSGLKETQYF TGTGCCAGCAGCCAAGATCTTAGGACTAGCGGGTTAAAAGAGACCCAGTACTTC
NA TRBJ2-1 TRBV24-1 NA CATSDRGGLINEQFF TGTGCCACCAGTGATCGAGGGGGGTTAATCAATGAGCAGTTCTTC
NA TRBJ2-6 TRBV28 NA CASSSLSGANVLTF TGTGCCAGCAGTTCTCTCTCTGGGGCCAACGTCCTGACTTTC
NA TRBJ2-2 TRBV9 NA CASSSFGSPLTGELFF TGTGCCAGCAGTAGCTTCGGGAGTCCGTTGACCGGGGAGCTGTTTTTT
NA TRBJ2-5 TRBV28 NA CASTSLLGGRETQYF TGTGCCAGCACCTCATTGTTGGGGGGCCGGGAGACCCAGTACTTC
NA TRBJ2-7 TRBV3-1 NA CASSLGLLNFEQYF TGTGCCAGCAGCCTAGGACTACTGAATTTTGAGCAGTACTTC
NA TRBJ2-7 TRBV3-1 once CASSIKGGHSSYEQYF TGTGCCAGCAGCATTAAGGGGGGCCACAGCTCCTACGAGCAGTACTTC
TRBD1 TRBJ2-7 TRBV7-9 NA CASSSDRGYEQYF TGTGCCAGCAGTTCGGACAGGGGGTACGAGCAGTACTTC
NA TRBJ2-1 TRBV5-1 NA CASSLVPGQSYNEQFF TGCGCCAGCAGCTTGGTTCCCGGGCAGAGCTACAATGAGCAGTTCTTC
NA TRBJ2-7 TRBV28 NA CASNSGSYEQYF TGTGCCAGCAATTCCGGATCCTACGAGCAGTACTTC
NA TRBJ1-1 TRBV20-1 NA CSAAPGALNTEAFF TGCAGTGCTGCCCCCGGGGCCTTGAACACTGAAGCTTTCTTT
NA TRBJ1-2 TRBV29-1 NA CSALGYTF TGCAGCGCTCTCGGCTACACCTTC
NA TRBJ1-5 TRBV27 once CASSKRTDNSNQPQHF TGTGCCAGCAGCAAACGGACAGATAATAGCAATCAGCCCCAGCATTTT
NA TRBJ1-1 TRBV25-1 once CASSEEGLGAEAFF TGTGCCAGCAGTGAAGAGGGATTGGGCGCTGAAGCTTTCTTT
NA TRBJ2-7 TRBV18 NA CASSTGTGANEQYF TGTGCCAGCTCAACGGGCACCGGGGCTAACGAGCAGTACTTC
NA TRBJ1-2 TRBV5-1 NA CASSRSGTDFGGYTF TGCGCCAGCAGCCGGTCCGGGACGGACTTCGGTGGCTACACCTTC
NA TRBJ1-3 TRBV6-1 NA CASSGGTTSGNTIYF TGTGCCAGCAGTGGGGGGACAACATCTGGAAACACCATATATTTT
NA TRBJ1-1 TRBV7-9 NA CASSPAGEAFF TGTGCCAGCAGCCCGGCGGGGGAAGCTTTCTTT
TRBD2 TRBJ2-1 TRBV24-1 NA CATSETSPSRPNEQFF TGTGCCACCAGTGAGACTAGCCCCAGTCGCCCCAATGAGCAGTTCTTC
TRBD1 TRBJ2-1 TRBV29-1 NA CSWWTGKLYNEQFF TGCAGTTGGTGGACAGGAAAACTCTACAATGAGCAGTTCTTC
TRBD1 TRBJ1-5 TRBV11-2 NA CASSSVTPGGGQPQHF TGTGCCAGCAGCTCCGTAACCCCAGGGGGTGGTCAGCCCCAGCATTTT
NA TRBJ2-7 TRBV12-3/TRBV12-4 once CSSRGSNSYEQYF TGTTCATCCCGGGGCAGTAACTCCTACGAGCAGTACTTC
NA TRBJ1-1 TRBV28 NA CASSLYDHTGTVNTEAFF TGTGCCAGCAGTTTATACGATCATACCGGGACCGTGAACACTGAAGCTTTCTTT
NA TRBJ2-6 TRBV6-6 once CASSEGPHSGANVLTF TGTGCCAGCAGCGAGGGGCCCCACTCTGGGGCCAACGTCCTGACTTTC
NA TRBJ2-1 TRBV11-2 NA CASSLELSNEQFF TGTGCCAGCAGCTTAGAGCTATCCAATGAGCAGTTCTTC
TRBD2 TRBJ2-7 TRBV20-1 NA CSARDDYWRESHEQYF TGCAGTGCTAGAGATGATTACTGGCGGGAGTCCCACGAGCAGTACTTC
TRBD2 TRBJ2-7 TRBV20-1 NA CSARDPGGGGYEQYF TGCAGTGCTAGAGATCCAGGAGGCGGGGGCTACGAGCAGTACTTC
NA TRBJ2-1 TRBV5-4 NA CASSLTGRDEQFF TGTGCCAGCAGCTTGACTGGACGGGATGAGCAGTTCTTC
TRBD2 TRBJ2-5 TRBV13 NA CASSLEAGVGETQYF TGTGCCAGCAGCTTAGAAGCGGGAGTCGGGGAGACCCAGTACTTC
NA TRBJ2-5 TRBV14 once CASSQEIAQETQYF TGTGCCAGCAGCCAAGAGATAGCCCAAGAGACCCAGTACTTC
TRBD1 TRBJ2-3 TRBV15 NA CATSQGASEVTDTQYF TGTGCCACCAGTCAGGGGGCTAGTGAGGTTACAGATACGCAGTATTTT
NA TRBJ1-4 TRBV5-1 NA CASSPEPGGTNEKLFF TGCGCCAGCAGCCCCGAGCCGGGGGGCACTAATGAAAAACTGTTTTTT
NA TRBJ1-5 TRBV18 NA CASSPDSNQPQHF TGTGCCAGCTCACCAGACAGCAATCAGCCCCAGCATTTT
NA TRBJ2-5 TRBV30 NA CAWGNRGPETQYF TGTGCCTGGGGAAACCGGGGGCCAGAGACCCAGTACTTC
NA TRBJ2-7 TRBV14 NA CASSPGIGGEQYF TGTGCCAGCAGCCCTGGGATTGGAGGCGAGCAGTACTTC
NA TRBJ2-3 TRBV3-1 NA CASSQLNSGTGTQYF TGTGCCAGCAGCCAGCTAAATAGCGGGACAGGAACGCAGTATTTT
NA TRBJ2-1 TRBV7-6 NA CASSFGPVSYNEQFF TGTGCCAGCAGCTTCGGACCGGTATCCTACAATGAGCAGTTCTTC
NA TRBJ2-5 TRBV20-1 NA CSASSPTWYQETQYF TGCAGTGCTAGTTCGCCAACTTGGTACCAAGAGACCCAGTACTTC
NA TRBJ2-5 TRBV6-6 NA CASSYSSAKETQYF TGTGCCAGCAGTTACTCGAGCGCCAAAGAGACCCAGTACTTC
NA TRBJ1-1 TRBV5-1 NA CASSSEGGTEAFF TGCGCCAGCAGCTCTGAGGGAGGCACTGAAGCTTTCTTT
NA TRBJ1-1 TRBV5-1 NA CASSFTSGSNTEAFF TGCGCCAGCAGCTTTACCTCCGGATCGAACACTGAAGCTTTCTTT
NA TRBJ2-1 TRBV28 NA CASSLSAGNTPHEQFF TGTGCCAGCAGTTTATCGGCGGGAAACACCCCTCACGAGCAGTTCTTC
TRBD1 TRBJ1-5 TRBV6-5 NA CASSRGGLSNQPQHF TGTGCCAGCAGTCGAGGGGGCCTTAGCAATCAGCCCCAGCATTTT
NA TRBJ1-2 TRBV6-5 NA CASSNQGNYGYTF TGTGCCAGCAGTAATCAGGGGAACTATGGCTACACCTTC
NA TRBJ1-1 TRBV27 NA CASSSTQGTEAFF TGTGCCAGCAGTTCGACCCAGGGGACTGAAGCTTTCTTT
TRBD2 TRBJ2-7 TRBV6-2/TRBV6-3 NA CASHSGRLPHEQYF TGTGCCAGTCATAGCGGGAGGCTGCCCCACGAGCAGTACTTC
TRBD2 TRBJ2-7 TRBV28 NA CASSLVQASGYEQYF TGTGCCAGCAGTTTAGTCCAAGCTAGCGGGTACGAGCAGTACTTC
NA TRBJ2-5 TRBV5-1 NA CASSFAWEVETQYF TGCGCCAGCAGCTTTGCCTGGGAGGTGGAGACCCAGTACTTC
TRBD1 TRBJ2-7 TRBV29-1 NA CVASTGPLYYEQYF TGCGTTGCGTCGACAGGGCCCCTTTATTACGAGCAGTACTTC
NA TRBJ1-5 TRBV15 NA CATSRDHGPNQPQHF TGTGCCACCAGCAGAGATCATGGGCCCAATCAGCCCCAGCATTTT
TRBD2 TRBJ2-1 TRBV29-1 NA CNAQTLAGDNEQFF TGCAACGCTCAAACACTAGCGGGAGACAATGAGCAGTTCTTC
NA TRBJ2-5 TRBV5-4 NA CASSSAQGPYQETQYF TGTGCCAGCAGCTCCGCACAGGGTCCGTACCAAGAGACCCAGTACTTC